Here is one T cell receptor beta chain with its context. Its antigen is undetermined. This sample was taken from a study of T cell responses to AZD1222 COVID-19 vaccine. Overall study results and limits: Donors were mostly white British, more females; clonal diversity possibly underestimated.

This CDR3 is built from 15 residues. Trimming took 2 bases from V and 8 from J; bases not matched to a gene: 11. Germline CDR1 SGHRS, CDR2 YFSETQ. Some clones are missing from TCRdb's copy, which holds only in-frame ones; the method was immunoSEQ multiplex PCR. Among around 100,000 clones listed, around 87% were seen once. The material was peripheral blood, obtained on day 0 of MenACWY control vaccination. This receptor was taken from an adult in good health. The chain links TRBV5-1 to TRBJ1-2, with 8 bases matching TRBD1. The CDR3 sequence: CASSFEGQGGWGYTF. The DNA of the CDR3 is TGCGCCAGCAGCTTCGAAGGACAGGGAGGCTGGGGCTACACCTTC. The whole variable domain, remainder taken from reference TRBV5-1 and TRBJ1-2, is KAGVTQTPRYLIKTRGQQVTLSCSPISGHRSVSWYQQTPGQGLQFLFEYFSETQRNKGNFPGRFSGRQFSNSRSEMNVSTLELGDSALYLCASSFEGQGGWGYTFGSGTRLTVV.